Listed below are T cell receptor beta chains from one sample, sequenced in a study of OX40 agonist ivuxolimab in advanced cancers. Produced via immunoSEQ multiplex PCR; TCRdb's table is partial and in-frame only. This table has roughly 92,000 clones, almost 90% appearing once. This material consisted of CD4+ or CD8+ T cells sorted from blood, taken in a trial of the OX40 agonist ivuxolimab. These receptors were taken from an adult with an advanced solid tumor such as melanoma, head and neck, liver or kidney cancer. The CDR3 runs from the conserved cysteine through the conserved F or W. D genes are given only for firm matches. Clone size appears in some rows only: once, few, many, or a class for an expanded clone.

clone_size j_call v_call d_call cdr3_nt cdr3_aa
. TRBJ2-3 TRBV18 . TGTGCCAGCTCACCAGGGCTAGGAACGTTCCTTATTCCAGATACGCAGTATTTT CASSPGLGTFLIPDTQYF
. TRBJ2-1 TRBV28 TRBD1 TGTGCCAGCAGTTTCGGGGACAGGGCATACAATGAGCAGTTCTTC CASSFGDRAYNEQFF
. TRBJ2-5 TRBV27 TRBD1 TGTGCCAGCAGTCTCCGGGGACAGAAAGAGACCCAGTACTTC CASSLRGQKETQYF
. TRBJ2-5 TRBV5-4 . TGTGCCAGCAGCTTGATAGGGGCCCAAGAGACCCAGTACTTC CASSLIGAQETQYF
. TRBJ2-6 TRBV27 . TGTGCCAGCAGTGACAGGGGAGGGCTCTCTGGGGCCAACGTCCTGACTTTC CASSDRGGLSGANVLTF
. TRBJ2-7 TRBV13 . TGTGCCAGCAGCGTGGGGGTTCCCCTCTCCTACGAGCAGTACTTC CASSVGVPLSYEQYF
. TRBJ2-2 TRBV11-3 . TGTGCCAGCAGCTTGGTAGGGGGCACCGGGGAGCTGTTTTTT CASSLVGGTGELFF
. TRBJ1-2 TRBV2 TRBD1 TGTGCCAGTACCTATGACAGGGGACCAAACTATGGCTACACCTTC CASTYDRGPNYGYTF
. TRBJ1-4 TRBV30 . TGTGCCTGGAGTGTCACCAGGGCTAATGAAAAACTGTTTTTT CAWSVTRANEKLFF
few TRBJ2-1 TRBV30 . TGTGCCTGGAGGAGAGGGGTGGGGTCCTACAATGAGCAGTTCTTC CAWRRGVGSYNEQFF
. TRBJ1-3 TRBV5-1 . TGCGCCAGCAGCTTGGGGCACTCTGGAAACACCATATATTTT CASSLGHSGNTIYF
once TRBJ1-1 TRBV7-8 . TGTGCCAGCAGCTTAGCAGGGGGAGGCACTGAAGCTTTCTTT CASSLAGGGTEAFF
. TRBJ2-2 TRBV5-4 TRBD2 TGTGCCAGCAGCCCCTTAGCGGGAGGTGGGAACACCGGGGAGCTGTTTTTT CASSPLAGGGNTGELFF
. TRBJ2-7 TRBV5-1 TRBD1 TGCGCCAGCAGCGGGGGGACAGGGCGGTTTCCCTACGAGCAGTACTTC CASSGGTGRFPYEQYF
. TRBJ2-1 TRBV7-3 TRBD2 TGTGCCAGCAGCTCACTAGCGGGAGGGTTCAATGAGCAGTTCTTC CASSSLAGGFNEQFF
once TRBJ2-5 TRBV5-8 TRBD1 TGTGCCAGCAGCCAAGTAAGGGGGCGAGAAGAGACCCAGTACTTC CASSQVRGREETQYF
. TRBJ2-1 TRBV6-1 TRBD2 TGTGCCAGCAGTGAAGGGACTAGGGGCAGTGAGCAGTTCTTC CASSEGTRGSEQFF
. TRBJ1-3 TRBV6-1 . TGTGCCAGCAGTGAACTTTTGGACCGCTCTGGAAACACCATATATTTT CASSELLDRSGNTIYF
. TRBJ2-1 TRBV6-5 . TGTGCCAGCAGTTACTCGACCGGGGCCGATGAGCAGTTCTTC CASSYSTGADEQFF
. TRBJ2-7 TRBV15 TRBD1 TGTGCCACCAGCAGAGAGGACCGGACAGGGCCCTACGAGCAGTACTTC CATSREDRTGPYEQYF
. TRBJ2-2 TRBV7-3 . TGTGCCAGCAGCTTAAACAGGGCTATCGCCGGGGAGCTGTTTTTT CASSLNRAIAGELFF
. TRBJ2-7 TRBV29-1 TRBD1 TGCAGCGTGGCGGGGACAGGGGAAGAGCAGTACTTC CSVAGTGEEQYF
. TRBJ2-5 TRBV5-1 . TGCGCCAGCAGCCCTGGGTCCCGGGATCAAGAGACCCAGTACTTC CASSPGSRDQETQYF
. TRBJ2-6 TRBV18 . TGTGCCAGCTCACCAGTCGACTCCGGGGCCAACGTCCTGACTTTC CASSPVDSGANVLTF
. TRBJ2-7 TRBV2 . TGTGCCAGCAGCCCCGCCTACGAGCAGTACTTC CASSPAYEQYF
. TRBJ2-5 TRBV30 . TGTGCCTGGAGTGTACGAATGAGGGTGGGAGAGACCCAGTACTTC CAWSVRMRVGETQYF
. TRBJ2-1 TRBV28 TRBD2 TGTGCCTCTGGACTAGCGGGAATAAATGAGCAGTTCTTC CASGLAGINEQFF
once TRBJ1-1 TRBV5-1 . TGCGCCAGCAGCTTGGGGGGCATGAACACTGAAGCTTTCTTT CASSLGGMNTEAFF
. TRBJ1-1 TRBV19 TRBD1 TGTGCCAGTAGTCCTTTCGGACAGGGGGGCACTGAAGCTTTCTTT CASSPFGQGGTEAFF
. TRBJ2-7 TRBV2 . TGTGCCAGCCTCAGGGGTTCCTACGAGCAGTACTTC CASLRGSYEQYF
. TRBJ2-7 TRBV6-1 TRBD1 TGTGCCAGCAGTGAGCTGGACAGGATAAGCTACGAGCAGTACTTC CASSELDRISYEQYF
. TRBJ2-3 TRBV4-1 . TGCGCCAGCAGCCAAGAGCAAGGGGATACGCAGTATTTT CASSQEQGDTQYF
. TRBJ1-3 TRBV5-5 . TGTGCCAGCAGCTTGTTGGCAGTCGGCTCTGGAAACACCATATATTTT CASSLLAVGSGNTIYF
. TRBJ2-1 TRBV15 TRBD2 TGTGCCACCCGAAGGAGCGGGAGGTTTGAGCAGTTCTTC CATRRSGRFEQFF
. TRBJ1-4 TRBV7-2 . TGTGCCAGCAGCAAGCCACAGGGTAGTGGTGAAAAACTGTTTTTT CASSKPQGSGEKLFF
once TRBJ1-6 TRBV7-6 TRBD1 TGTGCCAGCAGCGCTACAGGGGGTATGGGTAATTCACCCCTCCACTTT CASSATGGMGNSPLHF
. TRBJ2-5 TRBV7-8 TRBD2 TGTGCCAGCAGCTCCTTAGCGGGAGGGCAAGAGACCCAGTACTTC CASSSLAGGQETQYF
. TRBJ2-2 TRBV6-5 . TGTGCCAGCAGTTACTCGGGGCCAGGATCCACCGGGGAGCTGTTTTTT CASSYSGPGSTGELFF
. TRBJ1-4 TRBV6-6 . TGTGCCAGCAGTACGTCCCCTTGGGGGGCGGATGAAAAACTGTTTTTT CASSTSPWGADEKLFF
. TRBJ1-2 TRBV30 . TGTGCCTGGAGTAGGAGACAATCAACCAACTATGGCTACACCTTC CAWSRRQSTNYGYTF
. TRBJ2-7 TRBV18 TRBD1 TGTGCCAGCTCACCCGAGATTGTGGCGGGACAGGGGGCCAAGCAGTACTTC CASSPEIVAGQGAKQYF
. TRBJ2-7 TRBV9 . TGTGCCAGCAGCCCAGGGCACTCCTACGAGCAGTACTTC CASSPGHSYEQYF
. TRBJ2-7 TRBV19 . TGTGCCAGTAGTTCCGGGACTTTCGAGCAGTACTTC CASSSGTFEQYF
. TRBJ1-3 TRBV7-8 . TGTGCCAGCGCCACGGGACTCGGGTCCCCAAACACCATATATTTT CASATGLGSPNTIYF
. TRBJ2-7 TRBV14 . TGTGCCAGCAGCCCAACCAGGCACGAGCAGTACTTC CASSPTRHEQYF
. TRBJ2-5 TRBV5-8 TRBD2 TGTGCCAGCAGCCAGGGGGCTAGCGGGGGGCACCAAGAGACCCAGTACTTC CASSQGASGGHQETQYF
. TRBJ1-2 TRBV5-6 TRBD1 TGTGCCAGCAGCACGAACTTCAAGGGGGTTAGACAGGGGTTGAGTGGCTACACCTTC CASSTNFKGVRQGLSGYTF
once TRBJ2-7 TRBV27 . TGTGCCAGCAGTTTATCGGACAGATTTAGCCCCTACGAGCAGTACTTC CASSLSDRFSPYEQYF
. TRBJ2-2 TRBV5-8 TRBD1 TGTGCCAGCAGCTTGGGACAGGGGAACACCGGGGAGCTGTTTTTT CASSLGQGNTGELFF